This T cell receptor beta chain was sequenced for a study of T cell repertoires in cytomegalovirus infection. Study-level background: Indications of both CMV infection and matching HLA type were provided by public TCR beta signatures. Whole-study findings and limits: Cumulative frequency of public TCR beta families picked out carriers of CMV plus the relevant HLA. In two of eight donors, the top clonotype was HLA-C-restricted CMV-specific.

As concerns this clonotype: The antigen is not known.

TCRdb analysed the reads with MiXCR anew, one entry per CDR3 protein. This table has approximately 700,000 distinct CDR3 sequences, approximately 34% appearing once. The V gene end was trimmed by 5 bases and the J gene end by 0 bases; junction bases not matched to a gene: 11. This CDR3 is 17 amino acids long. The germline V gene has CDR1 DFQATT and CDR2 SNEGSKA (reference sequence). The chain joins TRBV20-1 to TRBJ1-5, with 9 bases aligning to TRBD1. This receptor was taken from a human donor in good health (CMV status not recorded). Some clones in this sample may be carry-over from other donors' samples. Sequencing input: PBMCs. CDR3 bases: TGCAGTGCTCTCCCTACAGGGGGCAGGTCTAGCAATCAGCCCCAGCATTTT. Encoded protein: CSALPTGGRSSNQPQHF.